A single sample is the source of the 22 T cell receptor beta chains below, sequenced in a study of blood T cell repertoires in COVID-19. Measured with immunoSEQ multiplex PCR; TCRdb has only the in-frame clones, and not every one. The table lists around 230,000 clones, under 90% of them singletons, with around 4.2% in the top ten. The source material was PBMCs or T cells enriched from blood (not recorded which). All receptors come from a woman between 25 and 40 years old with acute COVID-19.

The chain is built from TRBV21-1 and TRBJ1-2; the DNA was not compared with TRBD1, the D call given in the table. TRBV21-1 is deemed a pseudogene. This CDR3 is 13 amino acids long. Written as DNA, the CDR3 is TGTGCCAGCAGCAGCGAGGGGGCAGGTGGCTACACCTTC. Translated: CASSSEGAGGYTF.

V usage is TRBV6-5 and J usage is TRBJ1-1; D perhaps matches TRBD1 (5 bases). V was pared by 2 bases and J by 3 bases, with 10 bases between. The CDR3 totals 14 residues. The germline CDR1 and CDR2 sequences are MNHEY and SVGAGI. The CDR3 region is CASSYTVRDTEAFF. CDR3 nucleotide sequence: TGTGCCAGCAGTTACACGGTCAGGGACACTGAAGCTTTCTTT.

This chain connects TRBV9 to TRBJ1-5; the match to TRBD1 covers 7 bases. V trimming: 1 base; J trimming: 5 bases; junction bases outside the gene matches: 6. CDR3 length: 15 amino acids. Germline-derived CDR1 and CDR2 are SGDLS and YYNGEE. The CDR3 coding sequence is TGTGCCAGCAGCGTAACAGGGGACGAGGATCAGCCCCAGCATTTT. This sequence encodes CASSVTGDEDQPQHF. The full variable domain, with the rest looked up from reference TRBV9 and TRBJ1-5, is DSGVTQTPKHLITATGQRVTLRCSPRSGDLSVYWYQQSLDQGLQFLIQYYNGEERAKGNILERFSAQQFPDLHSELNLSSLELGDSALYFCASSVTGDEDQPQHFGDGTRLSIL.

The rearrangement uses TRBV7-8 and TRBJ2-3; 9 bases map to TRBD2. The germline V gene encodes CDR1 SGHVS and CDR2 FQNEAQ. V dropped 5 bases and J dropped 2; count of bases not matched to a gene: 5. The length of the CDR3 is 15 residues. CDR3 sequence: CASSPRLADTDTQYF. CDR3 in DNA: TGTGCCAGCAGCCCACGACTAGCGGACACAGATACGCAGTATTTT.

This clone occurred a few times. The V and J genes are TRBV19 and TRBJ1-2, with D unresolved. CDR1 is LNHDA and CDR2 is SQIVND in the germline V gene (reference sequence). Trimming removed 1 base from V and 2 bases from J, with 5 bases in between. This CDR3 is 13 amino acids long. The CDR3 DNA is TGTGCCAGTAGTATAGGCAGGAACTATGGCTACACCTTC. The encoded protein is CASSIGRNYGYTF.

This clone came up once. V gene TRBV24-1 combines with J gene TRBJ2-1; TRBD1 aligns across 9 bases. CDR1 and CDR2 (germline): KGHDR, SFDVKD. This CDR3 contains 14 residues. The ends lost 2 bases at V and 8 bases at J; junction bases unmatched: 3. CDR3 DNA sequence: TGTGCCACCAGTGATTACAGGGGGCGGGATGAGCAGTTCTTC. This encodes CATSDYRGRDEQFF.

This clone was seen only once. This chain links TRBV19 with TRBJ1-1; maybe TRBD1 (5 bases). Trimming pared 1 base from V and 6 bases from J, leaving 9 bases between. Germline V gene lookup returns CDR1 LNHDA and CDR2 SQIVND (reference sequence). The CDR3 covers 13 residues. Written as DNA, the CDR3 is TGTGCCAGTAGTATAGCAGGGCGCGCTGAAGCTTTCTTT. Protein sequence: CASSIAGRAEAFF.

The chain is built from TRBV7-3 and TRBJ2-1, with D possibly being TRBD1 (10 bases). V was cut by 1 base and J by 16 bases, with 23 bases left in between. Germline CDR1 is SGHTA and CDR2 is FQGTGA. The CDR3 sequence is 15 residues long. The CDR3 reads CASSLISGGQGIFFF. In DNA form, the CDR3 reads TGTGCCAGCAGCTTAATTAGCGGGGGACAGGGGATATTTTTCTTC.

Notes on this clone: Its ends do not fully match the called genes, so a read error is possible. CDR3 protein: CASSRRTLQAF. The DNA for the CDR3 is TGTGCCAGCAGCCGGCGGACGCTACAGGCCTTC. The chain uses TRBV7-8 and TRBJ1-2; D is perhaps TRBD1 (5 bases). The germline V gene has CDR1 SGHVS and CDR2 FQNEAQ. This CDR3 is built from 11 residues.

The gene calls are TRBV5-1 and TRBJ2-1; TRBD2 might be the D (5 bases). This CDR3 has 15 residues. Germline V gives CDR1 SGHRS, CDR2 YFSETQ. V was cut by 4 bases and J by 7 bases, with 18 bases left in between. The CDR3 DNA follows: TGCGCCAGCAGCGAAAAACCGGGAACATGGAATGAGCAGTTCTTC. The encoded protein is CASSEKPGTWNEQFF.

This clone was seen a handful of times. The rearrangement links TRBV4-2 to TRBJ2-1, with 9 nucleotides matching TRBD2. This CDR3 spans 16 amino acids. Trimming at V came to 1 base and at J to 8 bases, leaving 9 bases not matched to a gene. Per germline, CDR1 LGHNA and CDR2 YNFKEQ. In DNA, the CDR3 is TGTGCCAGCAGCCAAGCACGGCGGGGGGGAGGTGATGAGCAGTTCTTC. It translates to CASSQARRGGGDEQFF.

This clone was found a few times. The V and J genes are TRBV6-4 and TRBJ2-3; 10 bases map to TRBD2. From germline, CDR1 is MRHNA and CDR2 SNTAGT. V shed 6 bases and J 3 bases; nucleotides not matched to a gene: 6. The CDR3 contains 15 residues. The CDR3 protein is CASSPGTSDTDTQYF. CDR3 in DNA: TGTGCCAGCAGCCCCGGGACTAGCGATACAGATACGCAGTATTTT.

The chain joins TRBV24-1 to TRBJ1-5, with 9 bases matching TRBD1. CDR1 KGHDR and CDR2 SFDVKD come from the germline V gene. The CDR3 runs 18 residues. The J segment lost 0 bases and the V segment lost 7 bases, leaving 12 bases of the junction unmatched. CDR3 DNA sequence: TGTGCCACCAGGCGGGACAGGGAAGGGTCTTTTAGCAATCAGCCCCAGCATTTT. Amino acid sequence: CATRRDREGSFSNQPQHF.

The chain carries TRBV11-2 and TRBJ1-2, with D possibly being TRBD1 (5 bases). V was shortened by 5 bases and J by 5 bases, with 18 bases between the two germline ends. The CDR3 runs 15 residues. Germline CDR1 and CDR2: SGHAT and FQNNGV. The CDR3 DNA reads TGTGCCAGCAGCCCGATCCCAGGGCGGTTTTATGGCTACACCTTC. Residues: CASSPIPGRFYGYTF.

The chain joins TRBV5-4 to TRBJ2-4; TRBD1 is a possible D gene (6 bases). Deletions cut 1 base from V and 0 bases from J, with 11 bases between. Germline lookup yields CDR1 SGHNT and CDR2 YYREEE (reference sequence). This CDR3 is built from 16 residues. The CDR3 sequence: CASSLFEGVAKNIQYF. DNA for the CDR3: TGTGCCAGCAGCTTGTTCGAGGGGGTAGCCAAAAACATTCAGTACTTC.

The J gene is TRBJ2-3, the V gene TRBV10-3; perhaps TRBD2 as D (6 bases). V was shortened by 5 bases and J by 0 bases, with 12 bases between the two germline ends. Germline loops: CDR1 ENHRY, CDR2 SYGVKD. This CDR3 region has 15 residues. The CDR3 DNA follows: TGTGCCATCAGTTTTGCCAGCGGGAGCACAGATACGCAGTATTTT. It yields the protein CAISFASGSTDTQYF.

The V gene is TRBV14, the J gene TRBJ2-1; 12 bases are a match to TRBD2. The V gene end was trimmed by 4 bases and the J gene end by 3 bases; junction bases not matched to a gene: 1. Germline loops: CDR1 SGHDN, CDR2 FVKESK. The CDR3 contains 15 residues. Written as DNA, the CDR3 is TGTGCCAGCAGCCCGGGACTAGCGGGCTACAATGAGCAGTTCTTC. It is translated as CASSPGLAGYNEQFF.

This clone appeared once. The rearrangement links TRBV7-8 to TRBJ2-7; tentative D call: TRBD1 (5 bases). Trimming stripped 5 bases from V and 6 bases from J, with 14 bases between. The length of the CDR3 is 13 residues. Germline values: CDR1 SGHVS, CDR2 FQNEAQ. The CDR3 bases are TGTGCCAGCAGCCCGTCGACAGCCCTCGAGCAGTACTTC. Translated: CASSPSTALEQYF.

The chain carries TRBV6-5 and TRBJ1-1, with D possibly matching TRBD1 (5 bases). V dropped 4 bases and J dropped 5 bases, with 14 bases sitting between them. Germline CDR1 reads MNHEY; CDR2 reads SVGAGI. The CDR3 is 14 residues long. DNA of the CDR3: TGTGCCAGCAGTTTGGCGGGGGGGTGGACTGAAGCTTTCTTT. Its translation is CASSLAGGWTEAFF.

The V gene is TRBV25-1, the J gene TRBJ2-6; TRBD1 matches 9 bases. The junction had 6 bases not matched to a gene; V was cut back by 1 base and J by 2 bases. Per germline, CDR1 MGHDK and CDR2 SYGVNS. This CDR3 has 18 amino acids. In DNA, the CDR3 is TGTGCCAGCAGTGAATTAGGGACAGGGCTCGCTGGGGCCAACGTCCTGACTTTC. Amino acids: CASSELGTGLAGANVLTF.

This chain uses TRBV5-1 with TRBJ1-4; TRBD1 agrees at 7 bases. The V segment lost 4 bases and the J segment 8 bases; nucleotides outside the gene matches: 5. CDR1 is SGHRS, CDR2 YFSETQ, per germline. The CDR3 length is 13 residues. CDR3 region: CASSGTVGEKLFF. Written as DNA, the CDR3 is TGCGCCAGCAGCGGGACAGTGGGGGAAAAACTGTTTTTT.

The chain employs TRBV21-1 and TRBJ1-2; the tabulated D call, TRBD1, remains unverified against the DNA. TRBV21-1 is a listed pseudogene. The CDR3 covers 14 residues. The CDR3 here is CARIRGIPDYGYTF. Here the CDR3 DNA reads TGTGCCAGAATAAGGGGGATACCAGACTATGGCTACACCTTC.